A single sample is the source of the 7 T cell receptor beta chains below, sequenced in a study of T cell repertoires in cytomegalovirus infection (dated by TCRdb to the late 2010s). The sequencer was an Illumina HiSeq 1500. TCRdb ran its own pipeline on the public reads, namely fastp trimming at Q25 and MiXCR clone calling, and kept in-frame beta chains. One record per CDR3 amino acid sequence lists the most common genes and DNA. Counted in this sample were a few hundred thousand distinct CDR3 sequences; 15% to 20% of them appeared once. The top ten hold roughly 8.7% of the sample. Material: PBMCs. The receptor source for this set is a human donor in good health (CMV status not recorded). Some clones in this sample may be carry-over from other donors' samples.

At least ten counts were recorded for this clonotype. The chain employs TRBV7-2 and TRBJ1-5; D uncertain. Germline V gene data show CDR1 as SGHTA and CDR2 as FQGNSA. The V end was cut by 6 bases, the J end by 0 bases, with 18 bases between. The CDR3 runs to 17 residues. The CDR3 loop is CASSLSFDLNSNQPQHF. CDR3 DNA sequence: TGTGCCAGCAGTCTAAGCTTCGATTTAAATAGCAATCAGCCCCAGCATTTT.

V is TRBV12-3 or TRBV12-4 and J is TRBJ2-1; 13 bases line up with TRBD2. This CDR3 comprises 16 residues. V lost 1 base to trimming and J lost 6 bases; unmatched junction nucleotides: 3. CDR3: CASSLGLAGGINEQFF. The DNA of the CDR3 is TGTGCCAGCAGTTTAGGACTAGCGGGAGGTATCAATGAGCAGTTCTTC.

This clonotype has more than one count but fewer than ten. J is TRBJ1-1 and V is TRBV20-1; D remains ambiguous. Germline V gives CDR1 DFQATT, CDR2 SNEGSKA (reference sequence). The CDR3 consists of 15 residues. V shed 6 bases and J shed 0 bases, with 17 bases lying between them. The CDR3 sequence: CSAKPFGQVNTEAFF. Here the CDR3 DNA reads TGCAGTGCCAAACCCTTTGGGCAAGTGAACACTGAAGCTTTCTTT.

The chain links TRBV2 to TRBJ1-1; no clear D gene. V lost 6 bases and J 1 base, leaving 12 bases between the germline ends. CDR1 and CDR2 (germline): SNHLY, FYNNEI. The CDR3 runs 14 residues. Here the CDR3 reads CASRKARENTEAFF. Here the CDR3 DNA reads TGTGCCAGCAGAAAAGCCCGGGAGAACACTGAAGCTTTCTTT.

The rearrangement joins TRBV7-2 to TRBJ2-1, with 9 bases identical to TRBD2. The trim removed 5 bases at V and 7 bases at J, leaving 18 bases unmatched. Germline V gene sequence: CDR1 SGHTA, CDR2 FQGNSA. This CDR3 region has 18 residues. The CDR3 sequence: CASSQGDGGTSYMNEQFF. The DNA of the CDR3 is TGTGCCAGCAGCCAAGGGGATGGCGGGACTAGCTATATGAATGAGCAGTTCTTC.

Many counts were recorded for this clonotype. One end of the junction varies from germline; a read error may be responsible. The chain has TRBV7-2 and TRBJ2-5; D not certain. CDR3 length equals 13 residues. CDR1 and CDR2 from the germline V gene are SGHTA and FQGNSA. The CDR3 DNA reads TGTGCCAGCAGGCAGGATAGCCCCAAACCGGCTGACTTC. Translating it yields CASRQDSPKPADF.

The chain has TRBV20-1 and TRBJ1-1, with 9 nucleotides matching TRBD1. Looked up from germline, CDR1 is DFQATT and CDR2 is SNEGSKA (reference sequence). With 6 bases clipped from V and 5 bases from J, the junction kept 10 bases outside the gene matches. This CDR3 region has 14 residues. The CDR3 nucleotides read TGCAGTGCAAATCAGGGACAGGGAGGAACTGAAGCTTTCTTT. Translating gives CSANQGQGGTEAFF.